This T cell receptor beta chain was sequenced for a study of OX40 agonist ivuxolimab in advanced cancers. Background on the study: Of mixed ages from roughly 23 to 80 and averaging 60 years, the group was just under 85% male.

Study conclusions and caveats: Researchers report that CD8+ T cells had, on average, more expanded clones than CD4+. Not determined was the antigen specificity of the expanded peripheral T cells.

V was shortened by 0 bases and J by 6 bases, with 22 bases between the two germline ends. Germline values: CDR1 SGHNT, CDR2 YYREEE (reference sequence). The CDR3 consists of 17 residues. Generated by immunoSEQ multiplex PCR, the TCRdb table keeps only in-frame clones and is missing some. The sample records around 35,000 clones, 70% to 80% being singletons. Baseline was the first blood sampling point, followed by cycle 4 day 1 and cycle 7 day 1. About this clone: Its antigen is still unknown.

The receptor was isolated from an adult with an advanced solid tumor such as melanoma, head and neck, liver or kidney cancer. The input for sequencing was CD4+ or CD8+ T cells sorted from blood, taken in a trial of the OX40 agonist ivuxolimab. The chain carries TRBV5-4 and TRBJ2-7; D is ambiguous. The CDR3 nucleotides are TGTGCCAGCAGCTTGGACCCGGCTGCGCGTTTCCTCGGCGAGCAGTACTTC. Residues: CASSLDPAARFLGEQYF.